Given below is one T cell receptor (beta chain) in context. Germline-derived CDR1 and CDR2 are MNHNS and SASEGT. The CDR3 covers 15 residues. J gave up 4 bases and V 2 bases, and 3 bases lay outside the gene matches. This sample stems from a study of control samples from healthy donors and cancer patients. TCRdb keeps only in-frame clones here, not all; method: immunoSEQ multiplex PCR. The data hold approximately 85,000 clones, with about 89% observed a single time. Sequencing used blood. This chain links TRBV6-1 with TRBJ2-1, with 9 bases fitting TRBD2. The TCR comes from a woman aged 60-75 years in good health. The CDR3 region is CASSENAGGYNEQFF. The CDR3 nucleotides are TGTGCCAGCAGTGAAAACGCGGGGGGGTACAATGAGCAGTTCTTC.